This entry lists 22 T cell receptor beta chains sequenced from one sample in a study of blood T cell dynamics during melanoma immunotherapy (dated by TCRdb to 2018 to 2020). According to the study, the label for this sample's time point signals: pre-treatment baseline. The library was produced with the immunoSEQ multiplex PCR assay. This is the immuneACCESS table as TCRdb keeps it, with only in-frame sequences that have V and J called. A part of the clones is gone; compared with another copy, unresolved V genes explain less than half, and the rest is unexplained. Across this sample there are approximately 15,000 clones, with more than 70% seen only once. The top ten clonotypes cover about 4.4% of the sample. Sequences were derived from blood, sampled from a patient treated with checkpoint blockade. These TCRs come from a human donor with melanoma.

CDR3 in amino acids: CASSYVSSGEDTQYF. The CDR3 bases are TGTGCCAGCAGTTACGTGTCTAGCGGGGAGGATACGCAGTATTTT. The chain couples TRBV6-5 to TRBJ2-3; 9 bases are a match to TRBD2. Germline CDR1 is MNHEY and CDR2 is SVGAGI. V lost 2 bases and J lost 6; bases outside the gene matches: 6. This CDR3 has 15 amino acids.

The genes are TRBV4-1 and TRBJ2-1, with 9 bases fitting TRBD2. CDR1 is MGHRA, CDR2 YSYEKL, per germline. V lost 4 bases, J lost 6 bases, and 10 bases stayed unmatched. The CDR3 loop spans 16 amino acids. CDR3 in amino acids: CASSLASGGGVNEQFF. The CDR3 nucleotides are TGCGCCAGCAGCCTAGCGTCCGGCGGGGGGGTCAATGAGCAGTTCTTC.

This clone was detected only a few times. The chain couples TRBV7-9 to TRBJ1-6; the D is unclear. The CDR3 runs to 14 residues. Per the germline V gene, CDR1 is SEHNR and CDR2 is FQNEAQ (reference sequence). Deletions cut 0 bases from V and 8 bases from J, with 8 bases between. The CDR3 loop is CASSLALGDSPLHF. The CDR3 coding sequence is TGTGCCAGCAGCTTAGCGCTCGGAGATTCACCCCTCCACTTT.

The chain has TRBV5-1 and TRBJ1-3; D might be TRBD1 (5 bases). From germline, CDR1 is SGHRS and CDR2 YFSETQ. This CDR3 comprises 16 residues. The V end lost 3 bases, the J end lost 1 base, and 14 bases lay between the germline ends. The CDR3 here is CASSSTVEGSGNTIYF. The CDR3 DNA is TGCGCCAGCAGCTCGACGGTAGAGGGGTCTGGAAACACCATATATTTT. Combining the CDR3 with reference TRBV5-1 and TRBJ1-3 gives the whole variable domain KAGVTQTPRYLIKTRGQQVTLSCSPISGHRSVSWYQQTPGQGLQFLFEYFSETQRNKGNFPGRFSGRQFSNSRSEMNVSTLELGDSALYLCASSSTVEGSGNTIYFGEGSWLTVV.

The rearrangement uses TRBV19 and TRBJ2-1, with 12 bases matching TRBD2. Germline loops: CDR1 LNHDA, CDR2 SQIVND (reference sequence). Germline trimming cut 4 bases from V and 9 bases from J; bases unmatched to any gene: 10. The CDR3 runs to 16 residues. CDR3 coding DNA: TGTGCCAGTAGTAGGGCTAGCGGGGGGGCGCAAACTGAGCAGTTCTTC. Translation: CASSRASGGAQTEQFF.

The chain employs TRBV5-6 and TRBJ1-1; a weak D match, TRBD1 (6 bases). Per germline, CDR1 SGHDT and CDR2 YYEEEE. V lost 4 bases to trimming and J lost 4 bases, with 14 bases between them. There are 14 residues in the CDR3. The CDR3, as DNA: TGTGCCAGCAGCCCTGGGGGCAGGCGCACTGAAGCTTTCTTT. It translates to CASSPGGRRTEAFF.

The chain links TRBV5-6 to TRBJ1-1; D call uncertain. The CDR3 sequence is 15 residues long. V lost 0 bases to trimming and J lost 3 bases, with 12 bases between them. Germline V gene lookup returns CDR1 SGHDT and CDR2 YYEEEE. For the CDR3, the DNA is TGTGCCAGCAGCTTGGCCGGGCAGATCTACACTGAAGCTTTCTTT. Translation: CASSLAGQIYTEAFF.

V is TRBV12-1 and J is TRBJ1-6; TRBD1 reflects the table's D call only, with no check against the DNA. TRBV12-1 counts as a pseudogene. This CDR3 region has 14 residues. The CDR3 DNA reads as TGTGCCAGCAGCCCCCGGGACACTAATTCACCCCTCCACTTT. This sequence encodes CASSPRDTNSPLHF.

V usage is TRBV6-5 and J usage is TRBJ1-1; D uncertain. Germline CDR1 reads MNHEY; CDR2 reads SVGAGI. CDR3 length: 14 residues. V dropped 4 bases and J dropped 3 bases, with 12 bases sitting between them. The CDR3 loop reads CASSLRTADTEAFF. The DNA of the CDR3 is TGTGCCAGCAGTTTACGGACTGCAGACACTGAAGCTTTCTTT.

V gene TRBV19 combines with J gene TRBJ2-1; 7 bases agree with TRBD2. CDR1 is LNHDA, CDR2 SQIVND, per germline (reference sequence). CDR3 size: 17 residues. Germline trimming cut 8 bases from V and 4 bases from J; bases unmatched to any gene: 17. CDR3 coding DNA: TGTGCCAGTCGGTCTGCGAGGGCTCGCGGGGGTTACAATGAGCAGTTCTTC. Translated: CASRSARARGGYNEQFF.

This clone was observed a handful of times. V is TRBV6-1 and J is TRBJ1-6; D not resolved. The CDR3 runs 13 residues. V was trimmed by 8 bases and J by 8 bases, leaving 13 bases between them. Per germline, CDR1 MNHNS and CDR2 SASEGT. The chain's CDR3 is CASRKEHDSPLHF. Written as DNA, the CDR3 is TGTGCCAGCCGCAAGGAGCACGATTCACCCCTCCACTTT.

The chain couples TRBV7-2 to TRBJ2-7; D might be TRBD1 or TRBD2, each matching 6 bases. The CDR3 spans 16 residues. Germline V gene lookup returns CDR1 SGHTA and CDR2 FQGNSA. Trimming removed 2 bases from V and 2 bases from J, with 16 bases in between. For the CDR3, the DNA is TGTGCCAGCAGCTTAAGAGGGGGGACGGCTACCTACGAGCAGTACTTC. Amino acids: CASSLRGGTATYEQYF.

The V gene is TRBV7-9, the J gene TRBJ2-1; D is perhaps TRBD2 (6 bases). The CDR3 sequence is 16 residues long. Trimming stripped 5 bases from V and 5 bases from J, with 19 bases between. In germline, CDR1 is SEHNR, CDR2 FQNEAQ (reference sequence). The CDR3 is CASSPGFVSGNNEQFF. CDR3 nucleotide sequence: TGTGCCAGCAGCCCCGGGTTTGTTAGCGGAAACAATGAGCAGTTCTTC. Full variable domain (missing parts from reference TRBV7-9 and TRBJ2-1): DTGVSQNPRHKITKRGQNVTFRCDPISEHNRLYWYRQTLGQGPEFLTYFQNEAQLEKSRLLSDRFSAERPKGSFSTLEIQRTEQGDSAMYLCASSPGFVSGNNEQFFGPGTRLTVL.

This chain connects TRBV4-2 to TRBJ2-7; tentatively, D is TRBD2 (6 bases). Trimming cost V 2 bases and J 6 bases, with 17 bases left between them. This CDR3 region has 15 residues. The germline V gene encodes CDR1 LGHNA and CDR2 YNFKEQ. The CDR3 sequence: CASSQIPPDGSEQYF. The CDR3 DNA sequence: TGTGCCAGCAGCCAAATTCCACCAGACGGGAGCGAGCAGTACTTC.

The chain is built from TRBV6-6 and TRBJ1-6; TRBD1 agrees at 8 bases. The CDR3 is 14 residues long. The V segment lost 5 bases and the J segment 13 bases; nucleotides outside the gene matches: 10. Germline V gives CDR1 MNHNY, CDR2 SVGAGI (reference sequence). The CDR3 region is CASSAGTGILPLHF. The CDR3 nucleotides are TGTGCCAGCAGTGCCGGGACAGGCATCTTGCCCCTCCACTTT.

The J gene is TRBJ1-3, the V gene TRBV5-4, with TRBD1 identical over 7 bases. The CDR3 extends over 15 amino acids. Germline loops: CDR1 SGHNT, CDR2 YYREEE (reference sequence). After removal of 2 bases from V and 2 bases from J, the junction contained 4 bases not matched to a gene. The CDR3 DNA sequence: TGTGCCAGCAGCTTCCCAACAGGGGCTGGAAACACCATATATTTT. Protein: CASSFPTGAGNTIYF.

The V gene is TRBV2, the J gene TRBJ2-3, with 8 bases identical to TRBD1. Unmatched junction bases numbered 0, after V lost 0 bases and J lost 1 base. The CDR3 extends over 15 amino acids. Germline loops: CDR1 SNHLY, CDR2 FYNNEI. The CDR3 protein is CASSEAGQGTDTQYF. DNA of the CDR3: TGTGCCAGCAGTGAAGCGGGACAGGGCACAGATACGCAGTATTTT.

The CDR3 bases are TGTGCCAGCAGTCCCCGCGGAGGGGAGGGTACGCAGTATTTT. Translation gives CASSPRGGEGTQYF. The chain couples TRBV6-5 to TRBJ2-3; 7 bases match TRBD2. CDR1 is MNHEY, CDR2 SVGAGI, per germline. This CDR3 is 14 amino acids long. Trimming at V came to 5 bases and at J to 8 bases, leaving 10 bases not matched to a gene.

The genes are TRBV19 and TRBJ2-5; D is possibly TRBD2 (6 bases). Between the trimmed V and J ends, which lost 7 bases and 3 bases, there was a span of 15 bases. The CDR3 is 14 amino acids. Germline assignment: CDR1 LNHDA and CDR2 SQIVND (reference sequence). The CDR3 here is CASNTGLEKETQYF. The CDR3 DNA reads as TGTGCCAGTAATACGGGACTGGAAAAAGAGACCCAGTACTTC.

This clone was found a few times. The CDR3 sequence is CASSLAGGPWNEQFF. CDR3 coding DNA: TGTGCCAGCAGCTTGGCGGGAGGGCCGTGGAATGAGCAGTTCTTC. J is TRBJ2-1 and V is TRBV5-4; TRBD2 aligns across 8 bases. The CDR3 extends over 15 amino acids. From germline, CDR1 is SGHNT and CDR2 YYREEE (reference sequence). V gave up 0 bases and J gave up 7 bases; unmatched junction bases: 6.

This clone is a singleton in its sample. The CDR3 DNA reads as TGTGCCAGCAGCCCCCATCGGGGGGGAGCAGATACGCAGTATTTT. Protein: CASSPHRGGADTQYF. The chain has TRBV5-8 and TRBJ2-3; TRBD2 agrees at 8 bases. Germline CDR1 is SGHTS and CDR2 is YDEGEE. The CDR3 contains 15 residues. V gave up 4 bases and J gave up 4 bases; unmatched junction bases: 8. The full variable domain, with the rest looked up from reference TRBV5-8 and TRBJ2-3, is EAGVTQSPTHLIKTRGQQATLRCSPISGHTSVYWYQQALGLGLQFLLWYDEGEERNRGNFPPRFSGRQFPNYSSELNVNALELEDSALYLCASSPHRGGADTQYFGPGTRLTVL.

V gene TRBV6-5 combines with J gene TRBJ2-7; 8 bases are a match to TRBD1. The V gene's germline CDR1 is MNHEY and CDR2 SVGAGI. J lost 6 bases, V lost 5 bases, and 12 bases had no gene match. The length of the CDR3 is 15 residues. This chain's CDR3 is CASSHGGGQGSEQYF. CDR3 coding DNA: TGTGCCAGCAGTCACGGGGGTGGACAGGGTTCCGAGCAGTACTTC.